The next 6 T cell receptor beta chains were all read from a single sample in a study of T cell responses to AZD1222 COVID-19 vaccine. Method: immunoSEQ multiplex PCR; TCRdb's copy keeps in-frame clones and lacks some. The sample shows 150,000 to 200,000 clones, approximately 93% of them seen only once. The input for sequencing was peripheral blood, taken on day 0 of AZD1222 vaccination. These receptors were taken from an adult in good health.

The genes are TRBV5-1 and TRBJ1-1; TRBD1 might be the D (5 bases). Per germline, CDR1 SGHRS and CDR2 YFSETQ. This CDR3 spans 16 amino acids. V lost 1 base, J lost 5 bases, and 18 bases lay in between. The CDR3 region has the DNA TGCGCCAGCAGCTTGCTTCGGGTGGGGGAGGTGACTGAAGCTTTCTTT. Its translation: CASSLLRVGEVTEAFF. Full variable domain (missing parts from reference TRBV5-1 and TRBJ1-1): KAGVTQTPRYLIKTRGQQVTLSCSPISGHRSVSWYQQTPGQGLQFLFEYFSETQRNKGNFPGRFSGRQFSNSRSEMNVSTLELGDSALYLCASSLLRVGEVTEAFFGQGTRLTVV.

J is TRBJ2-3 and V is TRBV3-1 (or the pseudogene TRBV3-2); no reliable D call. V was shortened by 5 bases and J by 6 bases, with 12 bases between the two germline ends. Germline CDR1 reads LGHDT; CDR2 reads YNNKEL (reference sequence). This CDR3 is built from 13 residues. In DNA, the CDR3 is TGTGCCAGCAGCGATACGGCGAAGGATACGCAGTATTTT. The encoded protein is CASSDTAKDTQYF.

The rearrangement uses TRBV5-5 and TRBJ2-7; a weak D match, TRBD2 (5 bases). V shed 3 bases and J shed 2 bases, with 12 bases lying between them. Germline-derived CDR1 and CDR2 are SGHKS and YYEKEE (reference sequence). The CDR3 runs to 14 residues. The CDR3 spells CASSSPGNTYEQYF. The CDR3 coding sequence is TGTGCCAGCAGCTCGCCGGGAAATACCTACGAGCAGTACTTC.

This chain links TRBV25-1 with TRBJ1-4; TRBD1 agrees at 9 bases. This CDR3 has 17 residues. With 2 bases clipped from V and 8 bases from J, the junction kept 12 bases outside the gene matches. Germline V gene sequence: CDR1 MGHDK, CDR2 SYGVNS. The CDR3, as DNA: TGTGCCAGCAGTGAAACAGGGGGCGGAGTAGTCTGGGAAAAACTGTTTTTT. Translating it yields CASSETGGGVVWEKLFF.

V gene TRBV30 combines with J gene TRBJ1-1; no clear D gene. Trimming removed 0 bases at V and 6 bases at J, with 14 bases between. The germline V gene encodes CDR1 GTSNPN and CDR2 SVGIG (reference sequence). The CDR3 extends over 14 amino acids. This CDR3 reads CAWSVVPPGAEAFF. CDR3 nucleotide sequence: TGTGCCTGGAGTGTAGTACCACCTGGGGCTGAAGCTTTCTTT. Full variable domain (outside the CDR3, taken from reference TRBV30 and TRBJ1-1): SQTIHQWPATLVQPVGSPLSLECTVEGTSNPNLYWYRQAAGRGLQLLFYSVGIGQISSEVPQNLSASRPQDRQFILSSKKLLLSDSGFYLCAWSVVPPGAEAFFGQGTRLTVV.

This sequence joins TRBV4-1 and TRBJ1-3; 8 bases map to TRBD1. Looked up from germline, CDR1 is MGHRA and CDR2 is YSYEKL. With V trimmed by 1 base and J by 5 bases, 10 bases remained unmatched. There are 17 residues in the CDR3. CDR3 DNA: TGCGCCAGCAGCCAAGGAAGACAGGGGAACCTGAGAAACACCATATATTTT. Its translation is CASSQGRQGNLRNTIYF.